The following is a T cell receptor (beta chain) sequence with its context. This clone's antigen is unknown. Base qualities were left out, and no much larger clone turns up one base away. The sample comes from a study of blood T cell repertoires in COVID-19 (dated by TCRdb to the early 2020s). Study-wide context: The collaborator samples originated in the United States, Italy and Spain and spanned the acute and convalescent phases of COVID-19. The material from the prospective study consisted of cDNA or gDNA derived from T cells, B-cell-depleted T cells, or PBMCs. Subjects who had been exposed to COVID-19, were actively infected with it, or had recovered from it provided the deeply sampled blood TCRbeta repertoires that made up the dataset. A freely available public database, intended as a resource for researchers studying the immune response to SARS-CoV-2, is where the repertoires were released. The samples were drawn from the first 160 participants of the ongoing ImmuneRACE study and from over 950 subjects provided by 6 global collaborators. A de-identified subject ID, COVID-19 status, age in years and sex were almost always included in the sample metadata. HLA class I and class II types, where available, came from metadata supplied by the sample provider rather than from assay-based typing.

The collaborating institutions used their own protocols to collect whole blood in K2EDTA tubes. Collaborator samples were shipped for TCRbeta analysis as frozen whole blood, isolated PBMCs, or DNA extracted from either sample type. The CDR3 covers 15 residues, taking in both the cysteine and the phenylalanine. The entry retains the CDR3 DNA only, 45 bases that are in frame from base 1. Sequences MNHEY (CDR1) and SVGEGT (CDR2) are obtained from the germline V gene. Compared with germline, V lacks 5 bases and J lacks 9 bases; bases without a gene match: 9. General conclusions and limits of the study: The quantity of clinical and demographic metadata differed by source and by participant and was supplied without curation.

TCRbeta CDR3 regions were amplified from genomic DNA using the immunoSEQ Assay, a bias-controlled multiplex PCR. The authors' analysis ran thus. The number of nucleated cells in each sample was estimated by amplification of reference gene primers within the assay. To quantify the absolute abundance of each unique TCRbeta CDR3 rearrangement, sequence reads were collapsed and filtered. Productive Simpson clonality was computed per sample as the square root of Simpson's diversity index over productive rearrangements. TCRdb took this table from immuneACCESS and kept in-frame rearrangements with V and J called. Such tables lack part of the clones; where checked against another copy, unresolved V genes explain under half of the gap, and the rest is unexplained. V and J calls and clone size are given by that table; D and trimming were obtained from the DNA. Counted in this sample were roughly 100,000 clones; roughly 85% of them appeared once. Together, the top ten hold 2% of the sample.

This clonotype was obtained from a man aged 50-59 years with active COVID-19. The rearranged segments are TRBV6-2 or TRBV6-3 and TRBJ2-1, and 11 junction bases match TRBD2. Sequenced material: peripheral blood. The CDR3 loop reads CASSPLLAGDAEQFF. The DNA sequence reads TGTGCCAGCAGTCCATTACTAGCGGGGGATGCTGAGCAGTTCTTC.